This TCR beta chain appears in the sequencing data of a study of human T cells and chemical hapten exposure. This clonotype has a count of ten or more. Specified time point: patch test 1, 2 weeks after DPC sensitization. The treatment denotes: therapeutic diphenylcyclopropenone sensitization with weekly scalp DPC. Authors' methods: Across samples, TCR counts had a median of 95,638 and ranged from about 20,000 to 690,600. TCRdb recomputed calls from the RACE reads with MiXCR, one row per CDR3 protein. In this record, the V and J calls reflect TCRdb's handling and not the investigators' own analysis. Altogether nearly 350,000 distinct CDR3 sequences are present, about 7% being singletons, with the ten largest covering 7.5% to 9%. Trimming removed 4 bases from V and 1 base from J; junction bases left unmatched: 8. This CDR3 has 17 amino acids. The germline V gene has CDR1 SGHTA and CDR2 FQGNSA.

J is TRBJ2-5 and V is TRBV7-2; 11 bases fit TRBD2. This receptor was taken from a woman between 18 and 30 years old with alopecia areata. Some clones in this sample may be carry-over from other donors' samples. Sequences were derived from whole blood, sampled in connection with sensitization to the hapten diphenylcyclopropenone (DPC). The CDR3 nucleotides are TGTGCCAGCAGCTCAAACCTAGGACTAGCGGGCCAAGAGACCCAGTACTTC. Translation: CASSSNLGLAGQETQYF.